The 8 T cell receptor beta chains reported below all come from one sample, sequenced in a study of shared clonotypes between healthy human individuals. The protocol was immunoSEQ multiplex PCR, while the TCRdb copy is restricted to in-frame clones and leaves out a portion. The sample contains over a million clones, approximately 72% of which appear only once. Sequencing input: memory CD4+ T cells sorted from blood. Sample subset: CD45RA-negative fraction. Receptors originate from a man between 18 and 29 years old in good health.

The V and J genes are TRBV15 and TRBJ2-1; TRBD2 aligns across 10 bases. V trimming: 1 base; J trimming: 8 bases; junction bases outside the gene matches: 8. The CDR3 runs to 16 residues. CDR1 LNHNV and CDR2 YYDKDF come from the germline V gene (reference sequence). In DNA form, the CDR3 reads TGTGCCACCAGCAGAGGGGATAGCGGGAGGAGGTATGAGCAGTTCTTC. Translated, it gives CATSRGDSGRRYEQFF.

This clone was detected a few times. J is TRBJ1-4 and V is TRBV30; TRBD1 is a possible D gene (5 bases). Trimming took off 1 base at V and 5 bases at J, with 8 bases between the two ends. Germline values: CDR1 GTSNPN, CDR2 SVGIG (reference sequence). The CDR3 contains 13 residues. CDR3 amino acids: CAWSGQINEKLFF. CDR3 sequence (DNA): TGTGCCTGGAGTGGACAGATAAATGAAAAACTGTTTTTT.

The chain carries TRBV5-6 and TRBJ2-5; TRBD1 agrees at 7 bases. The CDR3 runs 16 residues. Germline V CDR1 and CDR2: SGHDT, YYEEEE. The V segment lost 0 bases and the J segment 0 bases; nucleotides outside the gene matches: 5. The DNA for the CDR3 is TGTGCCAGCAGCTTGGCCCCGGGACAGTACCAAGAGACCCAGTACTTC. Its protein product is CASSLAPGQYQETQYF. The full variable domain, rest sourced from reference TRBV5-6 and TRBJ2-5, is DAGVTQSPTHLIKTRGQQVTLRCSPKSGHDTVSWYQQALGQGPQFIFQYYEEEERQRGNFPDRFSGHQFPNYSSELNVNALLLGDSALYLCASSLAPGQYQETQYFGPGTRLLVL.

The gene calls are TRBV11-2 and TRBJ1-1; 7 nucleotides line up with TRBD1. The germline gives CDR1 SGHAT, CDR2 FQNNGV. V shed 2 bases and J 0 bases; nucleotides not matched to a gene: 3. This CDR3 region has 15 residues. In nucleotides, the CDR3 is TGTGCCAGCAGCTTACAGGGGGGGATGAACACTGAAGCTTTCTTT. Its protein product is CASSLQGGMNTEAFF.

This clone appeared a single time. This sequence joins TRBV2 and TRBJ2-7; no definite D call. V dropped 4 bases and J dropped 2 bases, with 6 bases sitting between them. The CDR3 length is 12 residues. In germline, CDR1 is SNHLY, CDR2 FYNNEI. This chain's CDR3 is CASSVPPYEQYF. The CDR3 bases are TGTGCCAGCAGTGTGCCCCCCTACGAGCAGTACTTC.

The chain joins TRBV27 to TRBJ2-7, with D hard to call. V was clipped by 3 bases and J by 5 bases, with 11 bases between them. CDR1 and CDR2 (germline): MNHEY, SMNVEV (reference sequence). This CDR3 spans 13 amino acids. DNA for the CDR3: TGTGCCAGCAGTTTTCAGGCTCGCGACGAGCAGTACTTC. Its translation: CASSFQARDEQYF.

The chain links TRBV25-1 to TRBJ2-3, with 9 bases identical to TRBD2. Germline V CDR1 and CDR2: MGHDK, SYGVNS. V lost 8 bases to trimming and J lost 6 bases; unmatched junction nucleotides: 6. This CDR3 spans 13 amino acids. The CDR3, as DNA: TGTGCCAGCGGCGGGGGGGCCTGGGATACGCAGTATTTT. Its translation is CASGGGAWDTQYF.

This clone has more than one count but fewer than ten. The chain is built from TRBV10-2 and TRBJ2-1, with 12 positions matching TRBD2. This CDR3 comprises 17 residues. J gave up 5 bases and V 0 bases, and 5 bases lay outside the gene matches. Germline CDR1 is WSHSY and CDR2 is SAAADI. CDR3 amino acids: CASSESASGGVNNEQFF. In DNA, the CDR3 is TGCGCCAGCAGTGAGTCTGCTAGCGGGGGGGTAAACAATGAGCAGTTCTTC.